This T cell receptor (beta chain) is drawn from a study of beta chain features in type 1 diabetes. Study context: Healthy donors and patients had similar age, gender and cell yields.

TCRB transcripts that were expressed got sequenced, as all of the isolated RNA had been reverse transcribed. Measured with immunoSEQ multiplex PCR; TCRdb has only the in-frame clones, and not every one. This table has about 140,000 clones, roughly 7.2% appearing once. In all sorted populations, purity surpassed 95%. The germline V gene encodes CDR1 MNHNS and CDR2 SASEGT. V lost 1 base to trimming and J lost 6 bases; unmatched junction nucleotides: 24. The CDR3 extends over 21 amino acids. The clonotype was recovered from a woman between 25 and 40 years old in good health. The J gene is TRBJ2-1, the V gene TRBV6-1, with 7 positions matching TRBD2. The specimen was central memory CD4+ T cells from blood. This CDR3 is CASSEESAWGLRSGTVNEQFF. DNA for the CDR3: TGTGCCAGCAGTGAAGAGAGTGCGTGGGGGTTACGGAGCGGGACCGTCAATGAGCAGTTCTTC.